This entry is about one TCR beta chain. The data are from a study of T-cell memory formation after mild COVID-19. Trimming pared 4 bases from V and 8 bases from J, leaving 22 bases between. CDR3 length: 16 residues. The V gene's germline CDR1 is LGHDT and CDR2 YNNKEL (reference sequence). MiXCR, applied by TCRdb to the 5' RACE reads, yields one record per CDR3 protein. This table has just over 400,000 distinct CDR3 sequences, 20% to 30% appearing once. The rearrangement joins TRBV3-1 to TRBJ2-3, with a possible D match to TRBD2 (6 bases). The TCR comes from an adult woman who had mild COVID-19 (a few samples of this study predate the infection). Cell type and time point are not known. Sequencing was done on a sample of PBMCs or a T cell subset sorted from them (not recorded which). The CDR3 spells CASSRPRLGSKITQYF. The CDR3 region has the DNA TGTGCCAGCAGCCGCCCTCGACTAGGTTCAAAGATTACGCAGTATTTT.